This TCR beta chain was sequenced in a study of graft-versus-host responses after intestinal transplantation. Study information: Isolated intestinal, liver-intestinal, or multivisceral transplants were what recipients had. Induction using anti-thymocyte globulin, followed by tacrolimus and steroids for two to three years, was given to all recipients.

Using immunoSEQ multiplex PCR, the repertoire was profiled, and TCRdb retains in-frame clones only, with some absent. The sample yields 90,000 to 150,000 clones, over 80% seen once. Points from the study as a whole: Allografts carried high graft-versus-host to host-versus-graft clonal ratios in patients having graft-donor T cell macrochimerism. Some GvH clones were seen earlier in gut or blood, suggesting intestinal origin.

About this clone itself: Its antigen remains unknown.

CDR3 length: 13 residues. V lost 4 bases, J lost 7 bases, and 12 bases lay in between. Germline V gene sequence: CDR1 SGHAT, CDR2 FQNNGV. The receptor was isolated from a human donor who received an intestinal transplant. This specimen was unstimulated CD4+ T cells sorted from spleen or lymph node cells, taken before intestinal transplant. V gene TRBV11-2 combines with J gene TRBJ2-3, with D possibly TRBD1 on 5 matching bases. The CDR3 spells CASSSPGSNTQYF. In nucleotides, the CDR3 is TGTGCCAGCAGCTCACCAGGGTCAAATACGCAGTATTTT.